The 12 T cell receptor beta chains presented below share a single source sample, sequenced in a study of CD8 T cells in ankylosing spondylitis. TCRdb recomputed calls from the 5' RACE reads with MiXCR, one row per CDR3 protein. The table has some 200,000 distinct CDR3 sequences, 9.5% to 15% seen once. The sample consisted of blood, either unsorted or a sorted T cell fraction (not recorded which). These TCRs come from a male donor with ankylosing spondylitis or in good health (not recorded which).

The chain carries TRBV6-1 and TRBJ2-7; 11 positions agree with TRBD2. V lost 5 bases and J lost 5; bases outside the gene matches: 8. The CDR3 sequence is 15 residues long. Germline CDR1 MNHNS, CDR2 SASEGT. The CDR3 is CASSPTSGSTDEQYF. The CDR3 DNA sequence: TGTGCCAGCAGTCCTACTAGCGGGAGTACAGACGAGCAGTACTTC.

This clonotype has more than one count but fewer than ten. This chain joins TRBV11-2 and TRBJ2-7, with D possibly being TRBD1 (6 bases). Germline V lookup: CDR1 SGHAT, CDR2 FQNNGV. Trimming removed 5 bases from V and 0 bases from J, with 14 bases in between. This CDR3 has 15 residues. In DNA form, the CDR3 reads TGTGCCAGCAGCCTATGGACAGTTGGCTCCTACGAGCAGTACTTC. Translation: CASSLWTVGSYEQYF.

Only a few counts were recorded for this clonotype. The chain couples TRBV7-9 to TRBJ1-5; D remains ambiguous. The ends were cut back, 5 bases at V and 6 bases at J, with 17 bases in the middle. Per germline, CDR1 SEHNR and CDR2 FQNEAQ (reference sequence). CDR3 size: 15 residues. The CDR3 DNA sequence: TGTGCCAGCAGCCCCGGCGGAGGGATCCCTCAGCCCCAGCATTTT. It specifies CASSPGGGIPQPQHF.

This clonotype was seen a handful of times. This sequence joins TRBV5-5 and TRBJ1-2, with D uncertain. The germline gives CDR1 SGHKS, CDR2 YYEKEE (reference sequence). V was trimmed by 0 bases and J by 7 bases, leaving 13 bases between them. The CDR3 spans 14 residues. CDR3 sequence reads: CASSLGTGGSGYTF. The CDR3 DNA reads TGTGCCAGCAGCTTGGGGACCGGCGGCTCTGGCTACACCTTC.

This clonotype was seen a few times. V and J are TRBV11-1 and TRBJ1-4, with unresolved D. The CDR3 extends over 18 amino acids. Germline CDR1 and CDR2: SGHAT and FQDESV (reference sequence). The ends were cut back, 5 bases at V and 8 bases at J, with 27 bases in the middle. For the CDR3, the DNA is TGTGCCAGCAGCACTAACCCAGTCCTAGGGCCGGTGGGCGAAAAACTGTTTTTT. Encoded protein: CASSTNPVLGPVGEKLFF.

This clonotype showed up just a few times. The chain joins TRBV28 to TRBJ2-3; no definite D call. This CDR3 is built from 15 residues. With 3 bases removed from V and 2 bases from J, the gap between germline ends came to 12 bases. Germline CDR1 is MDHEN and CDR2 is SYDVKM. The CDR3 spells CASSFTGSYTDTQYF. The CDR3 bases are TGTGCCAGCAGTTTTACCGGCAGCTACACAGATACGCAGTATTTT.

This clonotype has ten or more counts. CDR3 residues: CSARATSEYNEQFF. CDR3 sequence (DNA): TGCAGTGCTAGAGCGACTAGCGAATACAATGAGCAGTTCTTC. This rearrangement joins TRBV20-1 to TRBJ2-1, with 8 nucleotides matching TRBD2. In germline, CDR1 is DFQATT, CDR2 SNEGSKA (reference sequence). Germline trimming cut 1 base from V and 4 bases from J; bases unmatched to any gene: 3. This CDR3 spans 14 amino acids.

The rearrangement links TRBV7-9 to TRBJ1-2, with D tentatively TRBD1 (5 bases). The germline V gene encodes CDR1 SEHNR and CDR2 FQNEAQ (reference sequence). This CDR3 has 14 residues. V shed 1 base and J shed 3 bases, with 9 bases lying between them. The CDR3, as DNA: TGTGCCAGCAGCTTAGACAGGAGTGACTATGGCTACACCTTC. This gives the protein CASSLDRSDYGYTF.

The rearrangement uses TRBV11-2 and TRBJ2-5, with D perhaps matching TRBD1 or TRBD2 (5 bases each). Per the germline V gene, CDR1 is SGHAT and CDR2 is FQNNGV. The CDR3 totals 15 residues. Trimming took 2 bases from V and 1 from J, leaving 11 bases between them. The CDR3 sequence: CASSLIQGVQETQYF. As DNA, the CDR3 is TGTGCCAGCAGCTTAATTCAGGGAGTCCAAGAGACCCAGTACTTC. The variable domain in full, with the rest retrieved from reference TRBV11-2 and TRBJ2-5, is EAGVAQSPRYKIIEKRQSVAFWCNPISGHATLYWYQQILGQGPKLLIQFQNNGVVDDSQLPKDRFSAERLKGVDSTLKIQPAKLEDSAVYLCASSLIQGVQETQYFGPGTRLLVL.

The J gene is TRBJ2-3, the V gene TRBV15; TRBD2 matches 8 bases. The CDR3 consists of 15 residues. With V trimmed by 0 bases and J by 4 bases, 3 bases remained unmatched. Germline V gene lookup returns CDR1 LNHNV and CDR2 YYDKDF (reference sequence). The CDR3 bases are TGTGCCACCAGCAGAGACCTCGGGGGGGCAGATACGCAGTATTTT. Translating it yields CATSRDLGGADTQYF.

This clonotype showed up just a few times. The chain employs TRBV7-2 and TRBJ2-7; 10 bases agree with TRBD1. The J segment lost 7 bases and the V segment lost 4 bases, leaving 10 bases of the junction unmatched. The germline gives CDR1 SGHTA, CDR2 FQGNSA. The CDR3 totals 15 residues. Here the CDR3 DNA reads TGTGCCAGCAGCTCCACGGGACAGGGGTATAAAGAGCAGTACTTC. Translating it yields CASSSTGQGYKEQYF.

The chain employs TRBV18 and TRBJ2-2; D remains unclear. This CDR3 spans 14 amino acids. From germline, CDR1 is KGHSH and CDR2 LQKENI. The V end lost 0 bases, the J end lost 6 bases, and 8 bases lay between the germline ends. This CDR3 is CASSPPNKAGELFF. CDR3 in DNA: TGTGCCAGCTCACCACCGAATAAGGCCGGGGAGCTGTTTTTT.